A single sample is the source of the 3 T cell receptor beta chains below, sequenced in a study of blood T cell repertoires in COVID-19. The protocol was immunoSEQ multiplex PCR, while the TCRdb copy is restricted to in-frame clones and leaves out a portion. The sample holds approximately 120,000 clones, approximately 85% seen once. The source material was peripheral blood. These TCRs come from a woman older than 75 with COVID-19, enrolled during active disease.

The CDR3: CASSYSTRPEMRSYNEQFF. CDR3 sequence (DNA): TGTGCCAGCAGTTACTCAACTAGGCCTGAAATGAGGTCCTACAATGAGCAGTTCTTC. This chain connects TRBV6-2 or TRBV6-3 to TRBJ2-1; maybe TRBD2 (5 bases). Germline V CDR1 and CDR2: MNHEY, SVGEGT. CDR3 length: 19 amino acids. V lost 0 bases and J 1 base, leaving 19 bases between the germline ends.

The chain recombines TRBV18 with TRBJ2-7; a weak D match, TRBD2 (5 bases). This CDR3 has 13 residues. Trimming took off 2 bases at V and 5 bases at J, with 10 bases between the two ends. The V gene's germline CDR1 is KGHSH and CDR2 LQKENI. The CDR3 DNA sequence: TGTGCCAGCTCACCATCGGGAAGCAACGAGCAGTACTTC. As protein: CASSPSGSNEQYF.

The rearrangement uses TRBV12-2 and TRBJ2-7; no check of the table's D call, TRBD2, against the DNA was made. TRBV12-2 is shown as a pseudogene. The CDR3 runs to 19 residues. The CDR3 sequence is CASRLAKGLAGAGSYEQYF. The CDR3 DNA follows: TGTGCAAGTCGCTTAGCGAAGGGACTAGCGGGAGCAGGGTCCTACGAGCAGTACTTC.